This record covers a single T cell receptor beta chain. The data belong to a study of blood T cell repertoires in COVID-19. Across the study: T cells, B-cell-depleted T cells, or PBMCs provided the cDNA or gDNA that served as material.

This CDR3 spans 15 amino acids. Germline CDR1 is SGHTA and CDR2 is FQGNSA. Trimming cost V 2 bases and J 10 bases; bases outside gene matches: 9. In the authors' workflow: Amplified reference gene primers provided the basis for estimating nucleated cell counts. TCRdb keeps only in-frame clones here, not all; method: immunoSEQ multiplex PCR. Clone size and the V and J calls come from that table; the DNA yielded D and trimming. The repertoire consists of just under 95,000 clones, with around three quarters occurring once and the leading ten covering 8.7%. The chain uses TRBV7-2 and TRBJ2-1, with TRBD2 matching 9 bases. The sequence was collected from a man aged 50-60 years who had recovered from COVID-19. Material: peripheral blood. The CDR3 DNA reads TGTGCCAGCAGCTTACAGAGACTAGCGGTATTAGAGCAGTTCTTC. It specifies CASSLQRLAVLEQFF.